The T cell receptor (beta chain) described here comes from a study of shared clonotypes between healthy human individuals. This clone was recorded once. Researchers partitioned CD4+ cells into CD45RA+ naive and CD45RA-negative memory subsets. Clones were read by immunoSEQ multiplex PCR, and TCRdb kept only the in-frame ones, dropping some. The profile shows under 1,900,000 clones, about 98.5% of them singletons. Germline CDR1 reads SGHTA; CDR2 reads FQGTGA. Deletions cut 2 bases from V and 5 bases from J, with 19 bases between. This CDR3 has 16 residues. The receptor comes from a man aged 30-40 years in good health. The chain links TRBV7-3 to TRBJ2-7, with TRBD1 as a possible D gene (5 bases). Material: naive CD4+ T cells sorted from blood. The subset was: CD45RA+ positively selected. CDR3 sequence reads: CASSLVGSGSSHEQYF. CDR3 DNA sequence: TGTGCCAGCAGCTTAGTTGGGTCAGGGTCGTCCCACGAGCAGTACTTC. The full variable domain, rest sourced from reference TRBV7-3 and TRBJ2-7, is GAGVSQTPSNKVTEKGKYVELRCDPISGHTALYWYRQSLGQGPEFLIYFQGTGAADDSGLPNDRFFAVRPEGSVSTLKIQRTERGDSAVYLCASSLVGSGSSHEQYFGPGTRLTVT.